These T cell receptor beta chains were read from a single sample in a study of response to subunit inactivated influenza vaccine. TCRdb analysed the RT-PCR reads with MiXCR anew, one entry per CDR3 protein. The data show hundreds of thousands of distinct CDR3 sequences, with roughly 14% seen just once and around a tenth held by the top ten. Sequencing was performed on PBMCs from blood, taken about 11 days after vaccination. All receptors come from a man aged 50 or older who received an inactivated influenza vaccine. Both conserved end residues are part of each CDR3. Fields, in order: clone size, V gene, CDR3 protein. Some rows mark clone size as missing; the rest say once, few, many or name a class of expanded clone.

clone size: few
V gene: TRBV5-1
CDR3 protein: CASSSTTSTDTQYF

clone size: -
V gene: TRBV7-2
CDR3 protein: CASSLGRGGRRETQYF

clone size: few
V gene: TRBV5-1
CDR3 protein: CASSGPPGESQYF

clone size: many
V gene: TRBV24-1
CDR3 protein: CATGFKNIQYF

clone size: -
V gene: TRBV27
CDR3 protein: CASSALSGANVLTF

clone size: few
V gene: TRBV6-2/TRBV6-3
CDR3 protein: CASSYVVAVGQETQYF

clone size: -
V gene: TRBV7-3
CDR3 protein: CASSLGAVNEQYF

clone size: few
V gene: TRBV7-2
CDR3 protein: CASSFVGPGYEQYF

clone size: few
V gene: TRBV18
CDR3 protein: CASSSRQSTDTQYF

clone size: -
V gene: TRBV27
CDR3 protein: CASSLWGQGYNSPLHF

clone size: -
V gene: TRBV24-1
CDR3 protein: CATSAPGLETQYF

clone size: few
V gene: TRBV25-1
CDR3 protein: CASSPGGGVTGELFF

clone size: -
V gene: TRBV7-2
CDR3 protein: CASSLGGGWGEQFF

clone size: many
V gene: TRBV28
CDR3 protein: CASSLNLGWTGEYYEQYF

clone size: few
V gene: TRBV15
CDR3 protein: CATSRQGPRGEAFF

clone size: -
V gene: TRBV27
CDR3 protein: CASSYGGLQPQHF

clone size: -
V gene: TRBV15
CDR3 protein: CATSRDASANTGELFF

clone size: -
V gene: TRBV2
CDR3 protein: CASSEGTGRIHEQYF

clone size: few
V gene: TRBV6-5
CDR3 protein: CASSYSKLVFRNEQFF

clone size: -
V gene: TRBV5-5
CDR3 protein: CASRIGFGGQNTEAFF

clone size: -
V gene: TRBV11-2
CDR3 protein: CASSLPHGYEQYF

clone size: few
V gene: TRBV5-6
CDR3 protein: CASSFSGKRSTGELFF

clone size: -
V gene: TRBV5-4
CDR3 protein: CASRYRGSGRSTDTQYF